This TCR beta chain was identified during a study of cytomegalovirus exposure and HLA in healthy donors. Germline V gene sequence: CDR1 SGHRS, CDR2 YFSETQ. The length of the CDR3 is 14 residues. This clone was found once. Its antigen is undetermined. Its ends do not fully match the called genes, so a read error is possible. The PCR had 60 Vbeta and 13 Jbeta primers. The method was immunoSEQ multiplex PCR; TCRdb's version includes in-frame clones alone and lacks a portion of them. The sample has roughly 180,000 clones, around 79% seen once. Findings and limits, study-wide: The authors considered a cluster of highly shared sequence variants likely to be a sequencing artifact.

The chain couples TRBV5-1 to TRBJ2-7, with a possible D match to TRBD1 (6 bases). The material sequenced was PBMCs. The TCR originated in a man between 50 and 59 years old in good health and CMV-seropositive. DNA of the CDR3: TGCGCCAGCAGTTTGGTACAGGGTTTCGACGAGCAGTACTTC. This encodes CASSLVQGFDEQYF.